The entry below describes one T cell receptor beta chain. Its target is unknown. This record comes from a study of OX40 agonist ivuxolimab in advanced cancers. Looking at the study overall: Ivuxolimab was delivered to patients intravenously every 2 weeks at doses spanning 0.01 to 10 mg/kg.

The germline V gene encodes CDR1 MGHDK and CDR2 SYGVNS. The ends were cut back, 6 bases at V and 0 bases at J, with 13 bases in the middle. The CDR3 is 15 amino acids. Findings of the study overall: In CD8+ T cells, expanded clones were on average more numerous than in CD4+.

Researchers took blood at baseline, on cycle 4 day 1, and on cycle 7 day 1. Data came from immunoSEQ multiplex PCR; TCRdb stores just in-frame clones and leaves some out. Of 70,000 to 95,000 clones in the sample, roughly 80% were seen once. This receptor was identified in an adult with an advanced solid tumor such as melanoma, head and neck, liver or kidney cancer. The genes are TRBV25-1 and TRBJ2-3, with D perhaps matching TRBD1 or TRBD2 (6 bases each). The sequencing used CD4+ or CD8+ T cells sorted from blood, collected in a trial of the OX40 agonist ivuxolimab. In DNA form, the CDR3 reads TGTGCCAGCAGCCAACCGGGGGCTAGCACAGATACGCAGTATTTT. It codes for CASSQPGASTDTQYF. Full variable domain (missing parts from reference TRBV25-1 and TRBJ2-3): EADIYQTPRYLVIGTGKKITLECSQTMGHDKMYWYQQDPGMELHLIHYSYGVNSTEKGDLSSESTVSRIRTEHFPLTLESARPSHTSQYLCASSQPGASTDTQYFGPGTRLTVL.